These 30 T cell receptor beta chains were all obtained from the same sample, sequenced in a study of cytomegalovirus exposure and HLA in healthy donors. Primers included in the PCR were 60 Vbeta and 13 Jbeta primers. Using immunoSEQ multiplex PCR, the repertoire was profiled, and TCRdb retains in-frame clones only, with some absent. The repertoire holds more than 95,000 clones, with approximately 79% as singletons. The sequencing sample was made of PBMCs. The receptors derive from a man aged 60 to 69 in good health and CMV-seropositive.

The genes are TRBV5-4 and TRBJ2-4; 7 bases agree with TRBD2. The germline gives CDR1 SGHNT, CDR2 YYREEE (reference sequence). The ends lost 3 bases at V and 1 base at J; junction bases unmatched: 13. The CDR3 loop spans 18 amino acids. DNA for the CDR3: TGTGCCAGCAGCTCAACGTCACTGGGGGGGAGGGCCAAAAACATTCAGTACTTC. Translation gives CASSSTSLGGRAKNIQYF.

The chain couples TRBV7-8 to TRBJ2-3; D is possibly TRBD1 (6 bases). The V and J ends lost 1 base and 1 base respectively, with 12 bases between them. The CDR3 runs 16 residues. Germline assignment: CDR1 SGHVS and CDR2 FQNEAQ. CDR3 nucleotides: TGTGCCAGCAGCTTAGTAGCAGGGGTGGGCACAGATACGCAGTATTTT. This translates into CASSLVAGVGTDTQYF.

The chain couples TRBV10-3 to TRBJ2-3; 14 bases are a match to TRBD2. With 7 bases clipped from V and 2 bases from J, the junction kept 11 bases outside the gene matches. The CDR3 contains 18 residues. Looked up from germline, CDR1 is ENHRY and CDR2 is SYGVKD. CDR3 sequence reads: CAIKTEGLAGAYTDTQYF. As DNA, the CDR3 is TGTGCCATCAAAACCGAGGGACTAGCGGGGGCCTACACAGATACGCAGTATTTT.

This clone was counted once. For the CDR3, the DNA is TGTGCCAGCAGCTTAGCAGGGACTCACTACAATGAGCAGTTCTTC. Protein product: CASSLAGTHYNEQFF. V usage is TRBV7-2 and J usage is TRBJ2-1, with D tentatively TRBD2 (6 bases). With 0 bases removed from V and 3 bases from J, the gap between germline ends came to 9 bases. The germline V gene has CDR1 SGHTA and CDR2 FQGNSA. This CDR3 region has 15 residues.

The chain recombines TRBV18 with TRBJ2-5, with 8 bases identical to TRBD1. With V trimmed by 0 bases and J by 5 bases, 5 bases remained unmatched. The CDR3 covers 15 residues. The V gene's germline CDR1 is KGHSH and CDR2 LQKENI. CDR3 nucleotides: TGTGCCAGCTCACCACCGACAGGGGAATGGGAGACCCAGTACTTC. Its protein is CASSPPTGEWETQYF.

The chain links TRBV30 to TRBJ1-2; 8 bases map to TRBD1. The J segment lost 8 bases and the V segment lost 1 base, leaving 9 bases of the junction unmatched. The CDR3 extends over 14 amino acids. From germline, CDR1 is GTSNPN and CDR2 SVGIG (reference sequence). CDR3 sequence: CAWSGTRQGWGYTF. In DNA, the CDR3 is TGTGCCTGGAGTGGGACCCGACAGGGGTGGGGCTACACCTTC.

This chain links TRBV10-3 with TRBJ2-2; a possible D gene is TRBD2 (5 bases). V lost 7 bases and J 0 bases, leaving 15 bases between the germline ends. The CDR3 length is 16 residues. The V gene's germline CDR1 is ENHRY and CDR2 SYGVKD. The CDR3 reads CAIMRAAQTNTGELFF. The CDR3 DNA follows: TGTGCCATCATGAGAGCGGCGCAGACGAACACCGGGGAGCTGTTTTTT.

CDR3 sequence (DNA): TGTGCCAGCAGTGCTTCGGGGGCGGGGGGTTCTGAGACCCAGTACTTC. This gives the protein CASSASGAGGSETQYF. This chain links TRBV25-1 with TRBJ2-5; 8 nucleotides match TRBD2. The CDR3 has 16 amino acids. V shed 4 bases and J 5 bases; nucleotides not matched to a gene: 12. Germline V gene lookup returns CDR1 MGHDK and CDR2 SYGVNS. Together with reference TRBV25-1 and TRBJ2-5, the CDR3 gives the full variable domain: EADIYQTPRYLVIGTGKKITLECSQTMGHDKMYWYQQDPGMELHLIHYSYGVNSTEKGDLSSESTVSRIRTEHFPLTLESARPSHTSQYLCASSASGAGGSETQYFGPGTRLLVL.

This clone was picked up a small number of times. CDR3 nucleotide sequence: TGTGCCAGCAGTTACTCGACACAGGGGAACGAGCAGTACTTC. This translates into CASSYSTQGNEQYF. The V and J genes are TRBV6-6 and TRBJ2-7; TRBD1 matches at 7 bases. CDR1 and CDR2 from the germline V gene are MNHNY and SVGAGI (reference sequence). V gave up 0 bases and J gave up 5 bases; unmatched junction bases: 4. The CDR3 runs 14 residues.

The CDR3 coding sequence is TGTGCCAGCAGTGAATTCCCCGGGCTCGCGGGGGGGCGGGAGACCCAGTACTTC. Translated, it gives CASSEFPGLAGGRETQYF. This sequence joins TRBV6-1 and TRBJ2-5; TRBD2 matches 9 bases. This CDR3 is built from 18 residues. Looked up from germline, CDR1 is MNHNS and CDR2 is SASEGT. Unmatched junction bases numbered 15, after V lost 2 bases and J lost 5 bases.

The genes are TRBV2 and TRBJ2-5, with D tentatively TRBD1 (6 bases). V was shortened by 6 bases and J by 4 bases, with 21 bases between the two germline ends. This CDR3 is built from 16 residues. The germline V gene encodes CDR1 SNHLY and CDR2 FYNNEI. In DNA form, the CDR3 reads TGTGCCAGCAGCGACCGGGCTACAGGGACCCCAGAGACCCAGTACTTC. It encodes CASSDRATGTPETQYF.

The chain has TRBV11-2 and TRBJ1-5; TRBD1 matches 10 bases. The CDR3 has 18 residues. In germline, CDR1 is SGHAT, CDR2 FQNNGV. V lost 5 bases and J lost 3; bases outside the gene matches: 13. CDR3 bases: TGTGCCAGCAGCGATGTGGACAGGGGGGTGGGGAACAATCAGCCCCAGCATTTT. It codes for CASSDVDRGVGNNQPQHF.

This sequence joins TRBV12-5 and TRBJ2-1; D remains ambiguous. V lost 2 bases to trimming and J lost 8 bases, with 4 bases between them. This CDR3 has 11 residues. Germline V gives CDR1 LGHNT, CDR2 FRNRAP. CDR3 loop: CASGLIDEQFF. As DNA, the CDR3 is TGTGCTAGTGGTTTGATCGATGAGCAGTTCTTC.

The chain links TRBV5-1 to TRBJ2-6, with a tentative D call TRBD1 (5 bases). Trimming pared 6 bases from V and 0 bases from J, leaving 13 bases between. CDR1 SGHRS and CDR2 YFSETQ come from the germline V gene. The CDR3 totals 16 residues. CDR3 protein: CASTSQVSSGANVLTF. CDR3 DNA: TGCGCCAGCACTTCACAGGTCAGCTCTGGGGCCAACGTCCTGACTTTC. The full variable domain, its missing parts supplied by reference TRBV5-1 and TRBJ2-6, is KAGVTQTPRYLIKTRGQQVTLSCSPISGHRSVSWYQQTPGQGLQFLFEYFSETQRNKGNFPGRFSGRQFSNSRSEMNVSTLELGDSALYLCASTSQVSSGANVLTFGAGSRLTVL.

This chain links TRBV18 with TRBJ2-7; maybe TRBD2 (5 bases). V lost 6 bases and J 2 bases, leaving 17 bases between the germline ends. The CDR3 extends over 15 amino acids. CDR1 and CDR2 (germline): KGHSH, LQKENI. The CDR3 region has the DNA TGTGCCAGCTCTATTGGGGAGATTGGGCCCTACGAGCAGTACTTC. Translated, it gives CASSIGEIGPYEQYF.

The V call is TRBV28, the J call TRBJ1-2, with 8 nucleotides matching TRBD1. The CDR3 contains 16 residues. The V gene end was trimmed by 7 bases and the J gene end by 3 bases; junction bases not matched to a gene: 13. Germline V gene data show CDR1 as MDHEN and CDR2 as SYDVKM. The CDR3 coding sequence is TGTGCCAGCACCTGGGGAAGGCAGGGGGCCCACTATGGCTACACCTTC. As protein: CASTWGRQGAHYGYTF.

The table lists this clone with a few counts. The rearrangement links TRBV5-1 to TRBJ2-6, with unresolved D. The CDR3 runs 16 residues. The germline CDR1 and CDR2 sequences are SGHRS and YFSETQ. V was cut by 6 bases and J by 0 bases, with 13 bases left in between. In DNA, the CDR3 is TGCGCCAGCAACTTCCGAGACAACTCTGGGGCCAACGTCCTGACTTTC. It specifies CASNFRDNSGANVLTF.

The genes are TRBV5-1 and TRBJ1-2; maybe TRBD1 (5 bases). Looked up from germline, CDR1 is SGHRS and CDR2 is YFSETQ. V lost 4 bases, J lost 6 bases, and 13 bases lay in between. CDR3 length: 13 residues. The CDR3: CASSPAGVDGYTF. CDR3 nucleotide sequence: TGCGCCAGCAGCCCGGCGGGGGTAGATGGCTACACCTTC.

The CDR3 nucleotides are TGTGCCAGCAGTGAAGACAGGGGATACGAGCAGTACTTC. Its protein is CASSEDRGYEQYF. The chain uses TRBV2 and TRBJ2-7, with TRBD1 matching 7 bases. The CDR3 covers 13 residues. Per the germline V gene, CDR1 is SNHLY and CDR2 is FYNNEI. V lost 1 base, J lost 4 bases, and 1 base stayed unmatched.

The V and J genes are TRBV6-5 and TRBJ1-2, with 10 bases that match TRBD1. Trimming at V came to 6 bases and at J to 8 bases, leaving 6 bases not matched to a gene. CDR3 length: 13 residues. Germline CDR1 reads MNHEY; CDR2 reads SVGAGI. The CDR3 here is CASSKDRGEGYTF. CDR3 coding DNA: TGTGCCAGCAGCAAGGACAGGGGGGAAGGCTACACCTTC.

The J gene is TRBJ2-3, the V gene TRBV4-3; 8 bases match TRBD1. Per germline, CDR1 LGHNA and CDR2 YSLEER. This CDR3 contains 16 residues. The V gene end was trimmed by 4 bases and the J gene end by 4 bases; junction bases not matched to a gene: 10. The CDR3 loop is CASSPNLRGRADTQYF. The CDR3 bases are TGCGCCAGCAGCCCCAATCTCAGGGGGCGGGCAGATACGCAGTATTTT.

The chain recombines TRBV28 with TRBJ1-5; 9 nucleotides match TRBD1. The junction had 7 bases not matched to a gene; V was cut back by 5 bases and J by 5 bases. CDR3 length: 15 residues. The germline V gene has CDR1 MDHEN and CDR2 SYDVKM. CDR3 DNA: TGTGCCAGCAGTGGGGGACAGGGCGGCGATCAGCCCCAGCATTTT. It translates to CASSGGQGGDQPQHF.

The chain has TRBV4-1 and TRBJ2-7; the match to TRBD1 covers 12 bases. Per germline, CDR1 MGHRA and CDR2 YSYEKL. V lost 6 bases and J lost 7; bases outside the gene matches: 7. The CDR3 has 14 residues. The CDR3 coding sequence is TGCGCCAGCAGGCCCGGGACAGGGGGCCGAGAGCAGTACTTC. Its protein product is CASRPGTGGREQYF.

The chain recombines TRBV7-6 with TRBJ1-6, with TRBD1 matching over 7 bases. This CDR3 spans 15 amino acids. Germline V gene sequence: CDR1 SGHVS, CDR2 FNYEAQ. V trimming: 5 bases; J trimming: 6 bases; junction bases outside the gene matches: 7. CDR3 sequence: CASSPTPGGNSPLHF. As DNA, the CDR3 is TGTGCCAGCAGCCCGACCCCAGGGGGTAATTCACCCCTCCACTTT.

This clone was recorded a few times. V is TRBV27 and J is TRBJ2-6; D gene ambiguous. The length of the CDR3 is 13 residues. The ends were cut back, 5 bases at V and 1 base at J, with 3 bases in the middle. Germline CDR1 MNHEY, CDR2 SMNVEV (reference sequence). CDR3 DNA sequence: TGTGCCAGCAGTCAATCTGGGGCCAACGTCCTGACTTTC. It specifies CASSQSGANVLTF.

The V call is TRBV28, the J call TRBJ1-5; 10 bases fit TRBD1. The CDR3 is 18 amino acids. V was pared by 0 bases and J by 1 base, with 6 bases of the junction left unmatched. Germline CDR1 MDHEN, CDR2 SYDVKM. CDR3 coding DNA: TGTGCCAGCAGTTTATGGGCTCCGGGACAGGGGAGCAATCAGCCCCAGCATTTT. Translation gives CASSLWAPGQGSNQPQHF.

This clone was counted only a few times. The CDR3 spells CASSHAVGEYEQYF. The CDR3 nucleotides are TGCGCCAGCAGCCACGCGGTGGGTGAGTACGAGCAGTACTTC. The gene calls are TRBV4-3 and TRBJ2-7; D remains unclear. Trimming removed 3 bases from V and 4 bases from J, with 13 bases in between. This CDR3 has 14 amino acids. Germline CDR1 is LGHNA and CDR2 is YSLEER.

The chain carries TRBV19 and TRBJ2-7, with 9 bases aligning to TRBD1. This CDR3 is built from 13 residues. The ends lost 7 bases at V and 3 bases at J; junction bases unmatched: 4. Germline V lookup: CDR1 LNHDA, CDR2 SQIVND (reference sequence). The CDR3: CASNPGQGYEQYF. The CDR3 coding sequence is TGTGCCAGTAACCCGGGACAGGGCTACGAGCAGTACTTC.

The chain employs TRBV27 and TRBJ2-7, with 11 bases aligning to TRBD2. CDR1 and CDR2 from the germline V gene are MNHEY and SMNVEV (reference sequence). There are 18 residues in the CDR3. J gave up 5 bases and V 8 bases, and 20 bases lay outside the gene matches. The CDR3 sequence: CASFSPRASGGKNNEQYF. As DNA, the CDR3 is TGTGCCAGCTTTTCGCCCCGGGCTAGCGGGGGGAAGAATAACGAGCAGTACTTC.

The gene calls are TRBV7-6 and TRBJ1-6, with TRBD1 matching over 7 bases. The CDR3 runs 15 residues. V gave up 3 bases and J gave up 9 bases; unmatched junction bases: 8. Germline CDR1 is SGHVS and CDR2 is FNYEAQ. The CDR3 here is CASSFEQGWGSPLHF. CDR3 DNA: TGTGCCAGCAGCTTCGAACAGGGGTGGGGTTCACCCCTCCACTTT.